This T cell receptor (beta chain) was obtained from a study of blood T cell repertoires in COVID-19. The V gene's germline CDR1 is PRHDT and CDR2 FYEKMQ (reference sequence). The CDR3 sequence is 12 residues long. The ends were cut back, 4 bases at V and 12 bases at J, with 13 bases in the middle. Profiling relied on immunoSEQ multiplex PCR, and the TCRdb table lists in-frame clones only, not all of them. The sample lists 35,000 to 45,000 clones, 75% to 90% seen once, with about 4.2% in the top ten. The receptor comes from a man in his 60s with acute or convalescent COVID-19. Sequenced: peripheral blood. The chain employs TRBV13 and TRBJ2-1; TRBD1 is a possible D gene (6 bases). The CDR3 is CASSSLTGGQFF. DNA of the CDR3: TGTGCCAGCAGCTCCCTGACAGGCGGGCAGTTCTTC.